This T cell receptor beta chain was retrieved from a study of blood T cell repertoires in COVID-19. Profiling relied on immunoSEQ multiplex PCR, and the TCRdb table lists in-frame clones only, not all of them. The table records hundreds of thousands of clones, about 88% of them present only once. Per germline, CDR1 SGHNT and CDR2 YYREEE (reference sequence). V lost 3 bases and J lost 1; bases outside the gene matches: 3. The CDR3 loop spans 14 amino acids. This chain links TRBV5-4 with TRBJ1-1, with TRBD1 matching 7 bases. The receptor was isolated from a human donor in a cohort sampled during active COVID-19. Sequenced material: peripheral blood. CDR3 sequence reads: CASSSGGENTEAFF. The CDR3 DNA sequence: TGTGCCAGCAGCTCAGGGGGTGAGAACACTGAAGCTTTCTTT.